This T cell receptor beta chain was sequenced for a study of T-cell memory formation after mild COVID-19. MiXCR, applied by TCRdb to the 5' RACE reads, yields one record per CDR3 protein. Among some 270,000 distinct CDR3 sequences listed, approximately 15% were seen once. Trimming left V 0 bases short and J 5 bases short, with 14 bases between. This CDR3 is 15 amino acids long. CDR1 and CDR2 from the germline V gene are LNHNV and YYDKDF (reference sequence). This clonotype has just a few counts. The sequence was collected from an adult woman who had mild COVID-19 (a few samples of this study predate the infection). Cell type and time point are not known. The chain joins TRBV15 to TRBJ2-7; possible D gene TRBD1, 5 bases. Material: PBMCs or a T cell subset sorted from them (not recorded which). CDR3 loop: CATSRDFKGRDEQYF. DNA for the CDR3: TGTGCCACCAGCAGAGATTTTAAGGGGCGCGACGAGCAGTACTTC.